One sample yielded the 7 T cell receptor beta chains listed below, sequenced in a study of shared clonotypes between healthy human individuals. TCRdb keeps only in-frame clones here, not all; method: immunoSEQ multiplex PCR. The sample yields millions of clones, 85% to 95% seen once. Terminally differentiated effector memory CD45RA+ cells were excluded from the naive CD8 cells, which were CD45RO-negative and positively selected for CCR7. The sequenced sample was naive CD8+ T cells from PBMCs. Receptor source: a man between 18 and 35 years old in good health. Some clones in this sample may be carry-over from other donors' samples.

The rearrangement uses TRBV19 and TRBJ2-1; D is undetermined. V was pared by 3 bases and J by 4 bases, with 7 bases between. Germline CDR1 is LNHDA and CDR2 is SQIVND (reference sequence). The CDR3 spans 13 residues. CDR3 nucleotide sequence: TGTGCCAGTAGTATGACACGTTACAATGAGCAGTTCTTC. It specifies CASSMTRYNEQFF.

This sequence joins TRBV5-8 and TRBJ1-3, with 8 positions matching TRBD1. J was trimmed by 2 bases and V by 2 bases; bases with no gene match: 6. The germline V gene has CDR1 SGHTS and CDR2 YDEGEE. This CDR3 has 16 residues. The CDR3: CASSFNTGGAGNTIYF. CDR3 DNA sequence: TGTGCCAGCAGCTTTAACACAGGGGGAGCTGGAAACACCATATATTTT.

The count of this clone is one. The J gene is TRBJ2-2, the V gene TRBV9, with D unresolved. V was shortened by 5 bases and J by 2 bases, with 7 bases between the two germline ends. The germline V gene encodes CDR1 SGDLS and CDR2 YYNGEE. The CDR3 sequence is 13 residues long. CDR3 in DNA: TGTGCCAGCAGGGGGATTAACACCGGGGAGCTGTTTTTT. Translated: CASRGINTGELFF.

The chain links TRBV27 to TRBJ2-5, with TRBD1 matching over 8 bases. Germline-derived CDR1 and CDR2 are MNHEY and SMNVEV (reference sequence). The V and J ends lost 3 bases and 4 bases, in that order; junction bases with no gene match: 10. There are 16 residues in the CDR3. The CDR3: CASSFLSNRGRETQYF. The CDR3 DNA follows: TGTGCCAGCAGTTTCCTGTCAAACAGGGGGAGAGAGACCCAGTACTTC.

This chain joins TRBV29-1 and TRBJ2-3; 8 nucleotides match TRBD2. CDR3 length equals 14 residues. The J segment lost 7 bases and the V segment lost 4 bases, leaving 10 bases of the junction unmatched. CDR1 is SQVTM and CDR2 is ANQGSEA in the germline V gene. CDR3 in DNA: TGCAGCGTTGGGATGCGGGGGGATGGGTATACGCAGTATTTT. Translated: CSVGMRGDGYTQYF.

This clone was seen once. This chain uses TRBV7-8 with TRBJ2-1, with 12 positions matching TRBD2. Per the germline V gene, CDR1 is SGHVS and CDR2 is FQNEAQ. The V gene end was trimmed by 5 bases and the J gene end by 0 bases; junction bases not matched to a gene: 5. This CDR3 region has 17 residues. CDR3 loop: CASSIGTSGRSYNEQFF. DNA for the CDR3: TGTGCCAGCAGCATAGGGACTAGCGGGCGCTCCTACAATGAGCAGTTCTTC.

The chain combines TRBV10-1 with TRBJ2-3; D possibly corresponds to TRBD2 (6 bases). V gave up 1 base and J gave up 8 bases, with 7 bases separating them. The CDR3 runs 12 residues. The germline V gene has CDR1 WNHNN and CDR2 SYGVQD (reference sequence). The CDR3, as DNA: TGCGCCAGCAGTGAGTTCGGGGGTACGCAGTATTTT. This codes for CASSEFGGTQYF.